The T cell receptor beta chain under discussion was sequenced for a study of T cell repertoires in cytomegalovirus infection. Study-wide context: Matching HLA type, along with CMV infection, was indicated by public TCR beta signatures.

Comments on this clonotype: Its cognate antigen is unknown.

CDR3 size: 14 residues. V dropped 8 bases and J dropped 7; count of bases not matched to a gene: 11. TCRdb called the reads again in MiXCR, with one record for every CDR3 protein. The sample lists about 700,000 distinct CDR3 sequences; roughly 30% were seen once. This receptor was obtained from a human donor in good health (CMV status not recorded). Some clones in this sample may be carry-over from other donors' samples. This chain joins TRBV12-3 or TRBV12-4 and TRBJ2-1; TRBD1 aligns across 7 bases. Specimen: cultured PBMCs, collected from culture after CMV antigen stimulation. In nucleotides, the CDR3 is TGTGCCAGCGGACGACAGGGAACGCGGAATGAGCAGTTCTTC. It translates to CASGRQGTRNEQFF.